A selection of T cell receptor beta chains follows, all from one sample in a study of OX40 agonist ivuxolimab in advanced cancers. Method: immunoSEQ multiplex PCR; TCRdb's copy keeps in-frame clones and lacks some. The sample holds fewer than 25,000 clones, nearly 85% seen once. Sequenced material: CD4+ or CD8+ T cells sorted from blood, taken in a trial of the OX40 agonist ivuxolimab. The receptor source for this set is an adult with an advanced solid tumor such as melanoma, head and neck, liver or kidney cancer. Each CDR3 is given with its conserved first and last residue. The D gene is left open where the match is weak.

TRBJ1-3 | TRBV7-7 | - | CASSLGRNSGNTIYF
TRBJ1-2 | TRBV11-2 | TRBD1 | CASSPDRVRGYTF
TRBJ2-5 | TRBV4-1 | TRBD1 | CASSPRQGKQETQYF
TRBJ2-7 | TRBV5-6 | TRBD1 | CASSAPGQGGYEQYF
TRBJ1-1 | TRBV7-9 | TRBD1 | CASSLAGQGREAFF
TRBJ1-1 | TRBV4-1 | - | CASSQGRGSEAFF
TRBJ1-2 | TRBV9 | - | CASSVGATLTFNYGYTF
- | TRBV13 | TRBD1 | CASSATGATSYEQYF
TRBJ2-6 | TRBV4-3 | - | CASSHEVGSGANVLTF
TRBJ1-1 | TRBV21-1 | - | CASLCKRGFF
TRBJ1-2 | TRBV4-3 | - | CASSQDILQANYGYTF
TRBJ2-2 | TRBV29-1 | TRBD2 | CSVEGTSDTGELFF
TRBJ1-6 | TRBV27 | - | CASSRTSPVSSYNSPLHF
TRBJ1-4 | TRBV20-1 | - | CSARDWEKLFF
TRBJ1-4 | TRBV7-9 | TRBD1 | CASSEQGAVNEKLFF
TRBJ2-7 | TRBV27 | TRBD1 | CASSQDRGVYEQYF
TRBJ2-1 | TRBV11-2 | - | CASSFAPFNEQFF
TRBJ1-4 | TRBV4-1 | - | CASSQGTAAINEKLFF
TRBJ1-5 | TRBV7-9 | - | CASSGGTINQPQHF
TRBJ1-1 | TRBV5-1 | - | CASSYGDVGTEAFF
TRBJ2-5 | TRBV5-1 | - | CASSLSTGFQETQYF
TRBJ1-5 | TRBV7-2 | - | CASSLGSISNQPQHF
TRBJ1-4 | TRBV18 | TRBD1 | CASSPYRGLTTNEKLFF
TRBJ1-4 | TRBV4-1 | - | CASSPDGGTDNEKLFF
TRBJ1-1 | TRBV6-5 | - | CASSYVQGNTEAFF
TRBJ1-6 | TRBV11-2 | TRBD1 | CASSLQGQGANSPLHF
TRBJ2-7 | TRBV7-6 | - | CASSPGAEQYF
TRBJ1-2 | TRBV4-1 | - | CASSQANRREGYTF
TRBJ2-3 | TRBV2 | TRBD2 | CASRGPTSGGTDTQYF